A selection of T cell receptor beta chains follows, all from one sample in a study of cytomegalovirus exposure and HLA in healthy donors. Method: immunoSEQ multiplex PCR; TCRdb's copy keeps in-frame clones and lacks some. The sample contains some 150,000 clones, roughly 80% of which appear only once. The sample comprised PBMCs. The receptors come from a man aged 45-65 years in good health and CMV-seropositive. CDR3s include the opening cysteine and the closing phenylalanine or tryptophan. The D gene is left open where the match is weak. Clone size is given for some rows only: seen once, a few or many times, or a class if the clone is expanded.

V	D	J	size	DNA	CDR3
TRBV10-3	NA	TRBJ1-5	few	TGTGCCATCAGTCAGGGGTCGCGCAATCAGCCCCAGCATTTT	CAISQGSRNQPQHF
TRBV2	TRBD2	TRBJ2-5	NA	TGTGCCAGCAGTTATACTAGCGGGGGGGCCGGAGAGACCCAGTACTTC	CASSYTSGGAGETQYF
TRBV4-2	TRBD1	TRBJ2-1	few	TGTGCCAGCAGCCCGGGACAGGGATACAATGAGCAGTTCTTC	CASSPGQGYNEQFF
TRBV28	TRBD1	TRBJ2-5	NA	TGTGCCAGCAGTTTATTAAAGGGGACAGGGCAAGAGACCCAGTACTTC	CASSLLKGTGQETQYF
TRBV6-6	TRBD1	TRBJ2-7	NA	TGTGCCAGCAGTTACGGTTGGGACAGCTCCTACGAGCAGTACTTC	CASSYGWDSSYEQYF
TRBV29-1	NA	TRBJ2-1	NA	TGCAGCGTGGTGGGGGACTCGGGCGATGAGCAGTTCTTC	CSVVGDSGDEQFF
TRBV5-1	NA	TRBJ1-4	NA	TGCGCCAGCAGCTTGGGGCAGGGCGCTGAAAAACTGTTTTTT	CASSLGQGAEKLFF
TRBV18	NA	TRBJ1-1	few	TGTGCCAGCTCACCCCTTGAAGAGGGCACGGGCACTGAAGCTTTCTTT	CASSPLEEGTGTEAFF
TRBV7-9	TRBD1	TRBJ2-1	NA	TGTGCCAGCAGCTTCACAAAAAGACAGGGCTATGAGCAGTTCTTC	CASSFTKRQGYEQFF
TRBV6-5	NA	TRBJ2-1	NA	TGTGCCAGCAGTCAGGGGTCCTCCTACAATGAGCAGTTCTTC	CASSQGSSYNEQFF
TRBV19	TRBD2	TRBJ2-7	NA	TGTGCCAGTACCCCTGGGACTAGCGGGCACGAGCAGTACTTC	CASTPGTSGHEQYF
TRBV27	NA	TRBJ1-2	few	TGTGCCAGCAGTTTATCCCTCAGTAATCACTATGGCTACACCTTC	CASSLSLSNHYGYTF
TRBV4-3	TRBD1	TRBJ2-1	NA	TGCGCCAGCAGCCAAGACCCTGGACAGGGTGGCTACAATGAGCAGTTCTTC	CASSQDPGQGGYNEQFF
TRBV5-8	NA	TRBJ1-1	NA	TGTGCCAGCAAGAGACGGGGATCGACTGAAGCTTTCTTT	CASKRRGSTEAFF
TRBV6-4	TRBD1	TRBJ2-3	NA	TGTGCCAGCAGTGACTCGGGGGACAGGGTAATCGTAGGCACAGATACGCAGTATTTT	CASSDSGDRVIVGTDTQYF
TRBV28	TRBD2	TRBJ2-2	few	TGTGCCAGCAGTTTACTAGCGGGACCCACCGGGGAGCTGTTTTTT	CASSLLAGPTGELFF
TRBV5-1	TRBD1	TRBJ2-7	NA	TGCGCCAGCAGCAGAGGTATTAAAAGTGGGGACAGGGTAGGCGAGCAGTACTTC	CASSRGIKSGDRVGEQYF
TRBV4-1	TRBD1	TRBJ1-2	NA	TGCGCCAGCAGCCTAAGGACAGGGGGTAGCTATGGCTACACCTTC	CASSLRTGGSYGYTF
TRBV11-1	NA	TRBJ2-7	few	TGTGCCAGCAGCGCTCCAGGGACAACCTTCTCCTACGAGCAGTACTTC	CASSAPGTTFSYEQYF
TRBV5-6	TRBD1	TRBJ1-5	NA	TGTGCCAGCAGCCTGGGACAGATCAATCAGCCCCAGCATTTT	CASSLGQINQPQHF
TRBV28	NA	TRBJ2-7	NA	TGTGCCAGCAGTTTGCTCCAACCCCACGAGCAGTACTTC	CASSLLQPHEQYF
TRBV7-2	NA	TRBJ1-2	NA	TGTGCCAGCAGCTTCGGTGAGGTGGTGGGCTACACCTTC	CASSFGEVVGYTF
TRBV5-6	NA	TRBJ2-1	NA	TGTGCCAGCAGCTTGGTGGGTGGAATCGTAGGGGATGAGCAGTTCTTC	CASSLVGGIVGDEQFF
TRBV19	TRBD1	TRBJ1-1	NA	TGTGCCAGTAGTACTCCTCCCTTCGGGACAGTCGGGCTGAACACTGAAGCTTTCTTT	CASSTPPFGTVGLNTEAFF
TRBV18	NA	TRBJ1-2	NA	TGTGCCAGCTCACCGGGTACGACAAACTATGGCTACACCTTC	CASSPGTTNYGYTF
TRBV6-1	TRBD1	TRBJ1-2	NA	TGTGCCAGCAGTCCAAGGACAGGCGGCTACACCTTC	CASSPRTGGYTF
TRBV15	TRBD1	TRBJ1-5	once	TGTGCCACCAGCAGAAGCTGGACAGGGGGCGGTCAGCCCCAGCATTTT	CATSRSWTGGGQPQHF
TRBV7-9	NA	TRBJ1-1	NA	TGTGCCAGCAGCTTAGCACAGGGCGCGGTCACTGAAGCTTTCTTT	CASSLAQGAVTEAFF
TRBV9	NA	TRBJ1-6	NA	TGTGCCAGCAGCGTAGACAGTAAGAATTCACCCCTCCACTTT	CASSVDSKNSPLHF
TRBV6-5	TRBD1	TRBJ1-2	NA	TGTGCCAGCAGTTCGGACAGGGGGCTGAACTATGGCTACACCTTC	CASSSDRGLNYGYTF